These T cell receptor beta chains were read from a single sample in a study of cytomegalovirus exposure and HLA in healthy donors. Repertoires were generated with immunoSEQ multiplex PCR, while TCRdb's copy carries only in-frame clones and drops some. The sample is made up of about 46,000 clones, and the top ten hold roughly 1% of it. The sample consisted of PBMCs. Receptors originate from a middle-aged woman in good health and CMV-seronegative. The CDR3 runs from the conserved cysteine through the conserved F or W. A D gene is named only where the DNA matches it firmly.

CDR3 length	V gene	D gene	J gene	CDR3 protein	CDR3 DNA
14	TRBV7-9	NA	TRBJ2-3	CASTQDTNTDTQYF	TGTGCCAGCACCCAGGACACGAACACAGATACGCAGTATTTT
15	TRBV25-1	NA	TRBJ1-5	CASSATSGVGQPQHF	TGTGCCAGCAGTGCCACTTCAGGGGTAGGTCAGCCCCAGCATTTT
15	TRBV12-5	TRBD1	TRBJ2-5	CASGSGQGPQETQYF	TGTGCTAGTGGCTCGGGACAGGGGCCTCAAGAGACCCAGTACTTC
16	TRBV28	TRBD2	TRBJ2-5	CASSTGGSGGVGTQYF	TGTGCCAGCAGCACCGGAGGTAGCGGGGGGGTCGGGACCCAGTACTTC
12	TRBV29-1	NA	TRBJ2-5	CSVDRGGKTQYF	TGCAGCGTTGACAGGGGTGGTAAGACCCAGTACTTC
17	TRBV7-9	TRBD1	TRBJ1-5	CASSFGQGGYSNQPQHF	TGTGCCAGCAGCTTTGGACAGGGAGGGTATAGCAATCAGCCCCAGCATTTT
14	TRBV29-1	TRBD1	TRBJ2-3	CSVLQGGGTDTQYF	TGCAGCGTCCTACAGGGGGGAGGCACAGATACGCAGTATTTT
15	TRBV2	TRBD2	TRBJ2-3	CASSRLASGTDTQYF	TGTGCCAGCAGCAGACTAGCGTCTGGCACAGATACGCAGTATTTT
16	TRBV4-2	TRBD2	TRBJ2-7	CASSQLGAGDINEQYF	TGTGCCAGCAGCCAACTTGGAGCGGGAGATATTAACGAGCAGTACTTC
10	TRBV29-1	NA	TRBJ2-1	CRGLTGEQFF	TGCAGAGGACTCACGGGTGAGCAGTTCTTC
18	TRBV5-1	TRBD2	TRBJ2-5	CASSPGLAGGGSQETQYF	TGCGCCAGCAGCCCTGGACTAGCCGGAGGGGGTTCCCAAGAGACCCAGTACTTC
14	TRBV28	NA	TRBJ1-2	CASRTGHKGEGYTF	TGTGCCAGCAGAACTGGACACAAAGGAGAGGGCTACACCTTC
14	TRBV9	NA	TRBJ1-1	CASSVGGGEGRAFF	TGTGCCAGCAGCGTAGGGGGAGGGGAGGGTCGAGCTTTCTTT
16	TRBV27	TRBD1	TRBJ1-2	CASSLLGQGARYGYTF	TGTGCCAGCAGTCTCCTGGGACAGGGGGCGAGGTATGGCTACACCTTC
17	TRBV12-5	TRBD2	TRBJ2-1	CASGGGGSAGEVNEQFF	TGTGCTAGTGGGGGAGGTGGGTCAGCGGGAGAAGTCAATGAGCAGTTCTTC
13	TRBV19	TRBD2	TRBJ2-7	CASRLAASYEQYF	TGTGCCAGTAGGCTAGCGGCTTCCTACGAGCAGTACTTC
14	TRBV11-3	NA	TRBJ2-7	CASSEDGLNYEQYF	TGTGCCAGCAGCGAAGACGGGTTGAACTACGAGCAGTACTTC
15	TRBV7-9	TRBD1	TRBJ2-7	CASSITFDRDYEQYF	TGTGCCAGCAGCATTACATTTGACAGGGACTACGAGCAGTACTTC
14	TRBV2	TRBD1	TRBJ2-6	CASTGGWGANVLTF	TGTGCCAGTACAGGGGGGTGGGGGGCCAACGTCCTGACTTTC
15	TRBV28	NA	TRBJ1-4	CASSTGGATNEKLFF	TGTGCCAGCAGTACCGGAGGGGCAACTAATGAAAAACTGTTTTTT
15	TRBV19	TRBD2	TRBJ2-7	CASSVSGGSSYEQYF	TGTGCCAGTAGTGTCAGCGGGGGGAGCTCCTACGAGCAGTACTTC
15	TRBV29-1	TRBD1	TRBJ2-5	CSVVSAGTGEETQYF	TGCAGCGTAGTAAGCGCCGGGACAGGGGAAGAGACCCAGTACTTC
17	TRBV4-2	NA	TRBJ2-7	CASSQVSGGLFAYEQYF	TGTGCCAGCAGCCAAGTCTCCGGAGGCTTGTTCGCCTACGAGCAGTACTTC
14	TRBV29-1	TRBD2	TRBJ2-5	CSVAGTSGQETQYF	TGCAGCGTTGCGGGGACTAGCGGTCAAGAGACCCAGTACTTC
17	TRBV4-3	NA	TRBJ2-7	CASSQGPPSSPSYEQYF	TGCGCCAGCAGCCAAGGTCCCCCTAGTTCCCCCTCCTACGAGCAGTACTTC
14	TRBV19	TRBD1	TRBJ2-7	CASSKTGTGYEQYF	TGTGCCAGTAGTAAAACCGGGACAGGCTACGAGCAGTACTTC
13	TRBV30	NA	TRBJ2-5	CAWSVGYQETQYF	TGTGCCTGGAGTGTGGGCTACCAAGAGACCCAGTACTTC
14	TRBV18	TRBD2	TRBJ2-5	CASSPPGLQETQYF	TGTGCCAGCTCACCTCCGGGACTACAAGAGACCCAGTACTTC
16	TRBV12-5	TRBD1	TRBJ2-1	CASGLDAGQGWHEQFF	TGTGCTAGTGGTTTGGATGCGGGACAGGGATGGCATGAGCAGTTCTTC
15	TRBV5-1	NA	TRBJ2-5	CASSLNNGAQETQYF	TGCGCCAGCAGCTTGAATAACGGAGCCCAAGAGACCCAGTACTTC
18	TRBV11-3	TRBD2	TRBJ2-1	CASSSGTSGTYPYNEQFF	TGTGCCAGCAGCTCCGGGACTAGCGGGACGTACCCCTACAATGAGCAGTTCTTC
15	TRBV27	TRBD1	TRBJ2-2	CASSPQGAKAGELFF	TGTGCCAGCAGTCCACAGGGGGCCAAAGCCGGGGAGCTGTTTTTT
15	TRBV28	TRBD2	TRBJ2-3	CASSLSDSGPDTQYF	TGTGCCAGCAGTTTATCTGATAGCGGGCCAGATACGCAGTATTTT
11	TRBV20-1	TRBD1	TRBJ1-4	CGTGVGEKLFF	TGCGGAACAGGGGTAGGGGAAAAACTGTTTTTT
15	TRBV6-5	TRBD1	TRBJ2-7	CASSRGDRSSYEQYF	TGTGCCAGCAGCCGAGGGGACAGGAGCTCCTACGAGCAGTACTTC